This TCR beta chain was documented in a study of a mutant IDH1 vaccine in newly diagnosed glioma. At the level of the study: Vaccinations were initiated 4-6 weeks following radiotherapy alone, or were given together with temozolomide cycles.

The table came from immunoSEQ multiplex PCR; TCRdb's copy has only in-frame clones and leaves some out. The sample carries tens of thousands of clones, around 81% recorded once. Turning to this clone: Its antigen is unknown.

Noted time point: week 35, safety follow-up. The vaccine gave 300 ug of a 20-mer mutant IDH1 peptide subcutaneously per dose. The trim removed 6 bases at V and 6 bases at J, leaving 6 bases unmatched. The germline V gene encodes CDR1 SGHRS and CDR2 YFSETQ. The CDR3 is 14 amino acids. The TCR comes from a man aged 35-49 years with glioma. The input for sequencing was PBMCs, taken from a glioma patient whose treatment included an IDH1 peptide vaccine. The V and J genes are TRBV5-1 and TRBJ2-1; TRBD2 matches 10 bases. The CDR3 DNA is TGCGCCAGCAAGACCGGGACTAGCGCCAATGAGCAGTTCTTC. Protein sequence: CASKTGTSANEQFF.